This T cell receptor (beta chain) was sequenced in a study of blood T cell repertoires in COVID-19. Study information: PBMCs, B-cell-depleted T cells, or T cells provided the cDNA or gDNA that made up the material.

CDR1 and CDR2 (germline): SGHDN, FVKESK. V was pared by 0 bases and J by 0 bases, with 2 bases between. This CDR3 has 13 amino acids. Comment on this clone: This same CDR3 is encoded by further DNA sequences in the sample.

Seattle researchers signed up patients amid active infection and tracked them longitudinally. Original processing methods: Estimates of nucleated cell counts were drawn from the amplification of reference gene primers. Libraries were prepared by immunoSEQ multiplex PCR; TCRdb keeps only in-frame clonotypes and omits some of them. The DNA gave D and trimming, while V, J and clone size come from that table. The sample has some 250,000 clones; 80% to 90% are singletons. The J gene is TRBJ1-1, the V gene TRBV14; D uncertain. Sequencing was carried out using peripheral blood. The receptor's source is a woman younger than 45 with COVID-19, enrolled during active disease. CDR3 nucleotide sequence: TGTGCCAGCAGCCAAGACTTGAACACTGAAGCTTTCTTT. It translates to CASSQDLNTEAFF.